This entry lists 22 T cell receptor beta chains sequenced from one sample in a study of cytomegalovirus exposure and HLA in healthy donors. 13 Jbeta primers and 60 Vbeta primers were used for the PCR. Generated by immunoSEQ multiplex PCR, the TCRdb table keeps only in-frame clones and is missing some. The table lists 150,000 or so clones, 70% to 90% of them singletons. Material: PBMCs. These receptors originate from a man aged 45-65 years in good health and CMV-seronegative.

The chain couples TRBV28 to TRBJ1-6; possible D gene TRBD1, 5 bases. Germline CDR1 and CDR2: MDHEN and SYDVKM. The CDR3 sequence is 12 residues long. V was trimmed by 10 bases and J by 8 bases, leaving 12 bases between them. The CDR3 here is CATKSGDSPLHF. The DNA for the CDR3 is TGTGCCACTAAGTCGGGGGATTCACCCCTCCACTTT.

The chain employs TRBV5-6 and TRBJ2-3, with 8 bases matching TRBD1. From germline, CDR1 is SGHDT and CDR2 YYEEEE. Trimming at V came to 4 bases and at J to 3 bases, leaving 7 bases not matched to a gene. The CDR3 contains 15 residues. CDR3 nucleotides: TGTGCCAGCAGCCCCATGACAGGGGAAACAGATACGCAGTATTTT. This sequence encodes CASSPMTGETDTQYF.

The gene calls are TRBV5-1 and TRBJ2-1, with 11 bases identical to TRBD2. This CDR3 has 15 amino acids. The germline V gene encodes CDR1 SGHRS and CDR2 YFSETQ. Trimming cost V 2 bases and J 8 bases; bases outside gene matches: 6. Here the CDR3 DNA reads TGCGCCAGCAGCTTTAGCGGGAGGGAGGGGGATGAGCAGTTCTTC. Its protein product is CASSFSGREGDEQFF. Full variable domain (outside the CDR3, taken from reference TRBV5-1 and TRBJ2-1): KAGVTQTPRYLIKTRGQQVTLSCSPISGHRSVSWYQQTPGQGLQFLFEYFSETQRNKGNFPGRFSGRQFSNSRSEMNVSTLELGDSALYLCASSFSGREGDEQFFGPGTRLTVL.

In this sample, this clone turned up a few times. The chain couples TRBV28 to TRBJ1-1; possible D gene TRBD1, 6 bases. The CDR3 extends over 14 amino acids. V was pared by 5 bases and J by 4 bases, with 14 bases between. Germline lookup yields CDR1 MDHEN and CDR2 SYDVKM. The CDR3 is CASSITGSGTEAFF. CDR3 sequence (DNA): TGTGCCAGCAGTATAACAGGGTCCGGCACTGAAGCTTTCTTT.

The chain has TRBV5-4 and TRBJ2-3, with TRBD1 matching over 9 bases. The CDR3 is made up of 16 amino acids. CDR1 is SGHNT and CDR2 is YYREEE in the germline V gene (reference sequence). V lost 4 bases, J lost 2 bases, and 8 bases stayed unmatched. CDR3 coding DNA: TGTGCCAGCAGCCCGGGGACAGGGAGAGACACAGATACGCAGTATTTT. This gives the protein CASSPGTGRDTDTQYF.

The V call is TRBV4-1, the J call TRBJ2-7; 8 nucleotides line up with TRBD1. This CDR3 region has 15 residues. V trimming: 4 bases; J trimming: 3 bases; junction bases outside the gene matches: 8. Germline V gene data show CDR1 as MGHRA and CDR2 as YSYEKL. CDR3 in amino acids: CASSRIVDRGYEQYF. DNA of the CDR3: TGCGCCAGCAGCCGCATTGTCGACAGGGGCTACGAGCAGTACTTC.

This clone has a handful of counts. The CDR3 spells CASSLSDSPLHF. The CDR3 region has the DNA TGTGCCAGCAGCTTAAGCGATTCACCCCTCCACTTT. V usage is TRBV7-9 and J usage is TRBJ1-6; unclear D gene. Trimming removed 2 bases from V and 8 bases from J, with 4 bases in between. The CDR3 totals 12 residues. Per the germline V gene, CDR1 is SEHNR and CDR2 is FQNEAQ (reference sequence).

The chain uses TRBV7-9 and TRBJ1-5; a weak D match, TRBD1 (6 bases). Germline assignment: CDR1 SEHNR and CDR2 FQNEAQ (reference sequence). The V end was cut by 1 base, the J end by 2 bases, with 15 bases between. CDR3 length equals 17 residues. This CDR3 is CASSLELGGSRNQPQHF. Written as DNA, the CDR3 is TGTGCCAGCAGCTTAGAGCTTGGGGGCAGCCGCAATCAGCCCCAGCATTTT.

The chain links TRBV5-1 to TRBJ2-1; 7 bases are shared with TRBD1. The germline V gene encodes CDR1 SGHRS and CDR2 YFSETQ. CDR3 length equals 15 residues. Losses at the gene ends were 5 bases for V and 0 bases for J; bases not matched to a gene: 5. The CDR3: CASSTGQDSYNEQFF. Here the CDR3 DNA reads TGCGCCAGCAGTACAGGACAGGACTCCTACAATGAGCAGTTCTTC.

V usage is TRBV27 and J usage is TRBJ2-1; the match to TRBD2 covers 16 bases. V lost 4 bases, J lost 1 base, and 1 base stayed unmatched. Germline assignment: CDR1 MNHEY and CDR2 SMNVEV (reference sequence). This CDR3 region has 17 residues. The CDR3 DNA follows: TGTGCCAGCAGTTCGGGACTAGCGGGAGGGTCCTACAATGAGCAGTTCTTC. Protein product: CASSSGLAGGSYNEQFF.

The V and J genes are TRBV7-3 and TRBJ1-1; possibly TRBD1 for D (6 bases). Trimming took 2 bases from V and 4 from J, leaving 11 bases between them. CDR3 length: 14 amino acids. Germline V lookup: CDR1 SGHTA, CDR2 FQGTGA. The CDR3 DNA sequence: TGTGCCAGCAGCTTAGGGCAGGGGAGCACTGAAGCTTTCTTT. Translated: CASSLGQGSTEAFF.

This chain uses TRBV5-1 with TRBJ2-1, with 11 bases identical to TRBD2. Germline V gene data show CDR1 as SGHRS and CDR2 as YFSETQ. V lost 4 bases to trimming and J lost 8 bases; unmatched junction nucleotides: 8. The CDR3 consists of 15 residues. DNA for the CDR3: TGCGCCAGCAGCCCCCTCACTAGCGGGAGCTATGAGCAGTTCTTC. It codes for CASSPLTSGSYEQFF.

The V call is TRBV19, the J call TRBJ1-3; D unclear. The CDR3 loop spans 14 amino acids. Germline V CDR1 and CDR2: LNHDA, SQIVND (reference sequence). The V end was cut by 9 bases, the J end by 3 bases, with 15 bases between. The CDR3 here is CASGTDTRGNTIYF. CDR3 sequence (DNA): TGTGCCAGCGGAACTGACACGCGTGGAAACACCATATATTTT.

This clone was picked up a small number of times. The chain employs TRBV7-8 and TRBJ2-7; 13 bases line up with TRBD2. This CDR3 spans 13 amino acids. Germline loops: CDR1 SGHVS, CDR2 FQNEAQ. With 7 bases clipped from V and 6 bases from J, the junction kept 3 bases outside the gene matches. CDR3 in DNA: TGTGCCAGCATACTAGCGGGAGGGGGCGAGCAGTACTTC. Its protein product is CASILAGGGEQYF.

The chain couples TRBV14 to TRBJ2-5; TRBD2 might be the D (7 bases). The CDR3 is 15 residues long. Germline-derived CDR1 and CDR2 are SGHDN and FVKESK. The V end was cut by 0 bases, the J end by 5 bases, with 13 bases between. Here the CDR3 reads CASSQDGGGWETQYF. The CDR3 bases are TGTGCCAGCAGCCAAGATGGGGGGGGCTGGGAGACCCAGTACTTC.

V and J are TRBV5-1 and TRBJ2-2, with D perhaps matching TRBD2 (5 bases). The V end was cut by 0 bases, the J end by 10 bases, with 10 bases between. CDR1 is SGHRS and CDR2 is YFSETQ in the germline V gene. The CDR3 contains 13 residues. The CDR3 DNA follows: TGCGCCAGCAGCTTGGTTGGGGAGAAGGAGCTGTTTTTT. Residues: CASSLVGEKELFF. Variable domain in full (rest from reference TRBV5-1 and TRBJ2-2): KAGVTQTPRYLIKTRGQQVTLSCSPISGHRSVSWYQQTPGQGLQFLFEYFSETQRNKGNFPGRFSGRQFSNSRSEMNVSTLELGDSALYLCASSLVGEKELFFGEGSRLTVL.

V and J are TRBV15 and TRBJ2-1, with 14 bases fitting TRBD2. V dropped 1 base and J dropped 9; count of bases not matched to a gene: 2. Germline CDR1 and CDR2: LNHNV and YYDKDF (reference sequence). The CDR3 has 15 residues. The DNA of the CDR3 is TGTGCCACCAGCAGAGGGACTAGCGGGGGGATTGAGCAGTTCTTC. It is translated as CATSRGTSGGIEQFF.

The chain is built from TRBV27 and TRBJ2-7; D is possibly TRBD1 (6 bases). This CDR3 is built from 13 residues. Germline V gene sequence: CDR1 MNHEY, CDR2 SMNVEV (reference sequence). V lost 6 bases and J 6 bases, leaving 15 bases between the germline ends. CDR3 nucleotide sequence: TGTGCCAGCAGCCCTGCAACAGGGCCCGAGCAGTACTTC. This gives the protein CASSPATGPEQYF.

This clone was counted ten times or more. The V gene is TRBV19, the J gene TRBJ1-1; possible D gene TRBD1, 5 bases. Germline V gives CDR1 LNHDA, CDR2 SQIVND (reference sequence). The CDR3 has 13 residues. V dropped 5 bases and J dropped 7 bases, with 14 bases sitting between them. The CDR3 DNA follows: TGTGCCAGTAGTGGGGAGGGACTTATTGAAGCTTTCTTT. Translating it yields CASSGEGLIEAFF.

V gene TRBV2 combines with J gene TRBJ2-2, with 9 bases matching TRBD2. The length of the CDR3 is 17 residues. With 0 bases clipped from V and 4 bases from J, the junction kept 6 bases outside the gene matches. The germline V gene encodes CDR1 SNHLY and CDR2 FYNNEI. CDR3 loop: CASSEASGGSVTGELFF. DNA of the CDR3: TGTGCCAGCAGTGAAGCTAGCGGGGGATCCGTCACCGGGGAGCTGTTTTTT.

The CDR3 nucleotides read TGTGCCAGCAGAACGTCGGGAGGCGAGGGCTACACCTTC. Its translation is CASRTSGGEGYTF. The V gene is TRBV28, the J gene TRBJ1-2; unclear D gene. V gave up 6 bases and J gave up 8 bases, with 16 bases separating them. CDR1 MDHEN and CDR2 SYDVKM come from the germline V gene. This CDR3 has 13 amino acids.

CDR3 nucleotides: TGTGCCAGCTCACAGGGGCCCCTTAACTATGGCTACACCTTC. This translates into CASSQGPLNYGYTF. The chain couples TRBV18 to TRBJ1-2; perhaps TRBD1 as D (5 bases). Looked up from germline, CDR1 is KGHSH and CDR2 is LQKENI. The CDR3 extends over 14 amino acids. V lost 4 bases to trimming and J lost 1 base, with 10 bases between them.